Given below is one TCR beta chain in context. A single record per CDR3 protein comes from TCRdb applying MiXCR to the RACE reads. The sample has about 77,000 distinct CDR3 sequences, around 9.3% seen once; the top ten hold about 1.8%. As to time point: healthy volunteer bleed at 6 weeks. The study extracted total RNA from unfractionated whole blood. The data derive from a study of human T cells and chemical hapten exposure. From germline, CDR1 is SGHTA and CDR2 FQGNSA. V lost 4 bases and J lost 1, with 11 bases in between. CDR3 length equals 16 residues. This chain uses TRBV7-2 with TRBJ2-6; D possibly corresponds to TRBD1 (5 bases). What was sequenced was whole blood. The receptor's source is a female donor in good health. Some clones in this sample may be carry-over from other donors' samples. This CDR3 reads CASSSFRGSGANVLTF. CDR3 DNA sequence: TGTGCCAGCAGCTCGTTTAGGGGTTCTGGGGCCAACGTCCTGACTTTC.